Listed here is a single TCR beta chain. Its antigen is still unknown. One base away there is no much larger clone; base qualities are not given. As encoded in the germline V gene, CDR1 is SGHRS while CDR2 is YFSETQ. Inclusive of the bounding cysteine and phenylalanine, the CDR3 is 14 residues long. The kept DNA is CDR3 alone, 42 bases in frame from the first base. V is clipped by 4 bases and J by 3 bases, and the sequence between their germline boundaries is 14 bases long. This sample stems from a study of blood T cell repertoires in COVID-19 (dated by TCRdb to 2020 to 2021). Regarding the study in general: The collaborator samples originated in the United States, Italy and Spain and spanned the acute and convalescent phases of COVID-19. Samples were obtained from the ongoing ImmuneRACE study (first 160 participants) and from 950 to 1,500 subjects provided by 6 global collaborators. The prospective study material was composed of cDNA or gDNA derived from T cells, B-cell-depleted T cells, or PBMCs. Sample metadata almost always included a de-identified subject ID, COVID-19 status, age in years and sex. Where HLA class I and class II types were available, the types were taken from metadata supplied by the sample provider, not from assay-based typing. Subjects who had been exposed to COVID-19, were actively infected with it, or had recovered from it provided the deeply sampled blood TCRbeta repertoires that made up the dataset. A freely available public database, intended as a resource for researchers studying the immune response to SARS-CoV-2, is where the repertoires were released. Here is what the overall study found, with its caveats: Clinical and demographic metadata were provided uncurated, with the amount varying by source and participant.

In Seattle, one collaborating source enrolled patients while the infection was active and tracked those patients longitudinally over the course of disease. Each collaborating institution followed its own protocols to collect whole blood in K2EDTA tubes. For TCRbeta analysis, collaborators shipped samples as frozen whole blood, isolated PBMCs, or DNA extracted from either of those sample types. The immunoSEQ Assay, a bias-controlled multiplex PCR, was used to amplify TCRbeta CDR3 regions from genomic DNA. As for the original processing: Within the assay, amplification of reference gene primers was used to estimate how many nucleated cells each sample contained. To quantify the absolute abundance of each unique TCRbeta CDR3 rearrangement, sequence reads were collapsed and filtered. For each sample, productive Simpson clonality was calculated as the square root of Simpson's diversity index over productive rearrangements. In TCRdb, the immuneACCESS table is reduced to in-frame sequences with V and J assigned. These tables do not hold every clone; where another copy was compared, an unresolved V gene accounts for under half, and the others remain unexplained. V and J calls and clone size are those listed in that table; D and trimming were worked out from the DNA. In all, the sample holds about 530,000 clones, and approximately 88% of those were seen once. Jointly, the top ten make up roughly 7.4% of the sample.

The source of this sequence is a woman between 45 and 60 years old with COVID-19, enrolled during active disease. The sequence joins TRBV5-1 to TRBJ2-7, with no confidently assigned D gene. Sequencing input: peripheral blood. The nucleotides read TGCGCCAGCAGCGCGCCCGACAAAGGCTACGAGCAGTACTTC. This yields the protein CASSAPDKGYEQYF.